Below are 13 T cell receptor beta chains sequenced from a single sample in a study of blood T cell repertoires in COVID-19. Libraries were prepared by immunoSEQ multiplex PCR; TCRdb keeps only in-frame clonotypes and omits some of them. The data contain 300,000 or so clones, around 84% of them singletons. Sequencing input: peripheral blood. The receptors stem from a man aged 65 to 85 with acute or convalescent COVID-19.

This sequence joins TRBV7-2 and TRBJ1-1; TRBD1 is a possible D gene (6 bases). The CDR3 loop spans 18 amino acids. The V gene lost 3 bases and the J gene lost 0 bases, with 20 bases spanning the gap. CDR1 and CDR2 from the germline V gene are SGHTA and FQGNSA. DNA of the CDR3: TGTGCCAGCAGCTTCCGCACAGGGCCCCAATTTATGAACACTGAAGCTTTCTTT. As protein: CASSFRTGPQFMNTEAFF.

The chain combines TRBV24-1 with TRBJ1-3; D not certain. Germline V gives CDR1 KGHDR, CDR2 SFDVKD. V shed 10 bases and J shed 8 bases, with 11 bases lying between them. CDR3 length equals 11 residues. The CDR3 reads CATHPGDTIYF. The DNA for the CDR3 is TGTGCCACTCATCCGGGAGACACCATATATTTT.

As DNA, the CDR3 is TGCGCCAGCAGCTTGAGGGGTTCCCTCACAGATACGCAGTATTTT. Its protein is CASSLRGSLTDTQYF. The rearrangement links TRBV5-1 to TRBJ2-3; TRBD1 might be the D (5 bases). This CDR3 has 15 residues. V lost 1 base and J lost 2, with 11 bases in between. From germline, CDR1 is SGHRS and CDR2 YFSETQ.

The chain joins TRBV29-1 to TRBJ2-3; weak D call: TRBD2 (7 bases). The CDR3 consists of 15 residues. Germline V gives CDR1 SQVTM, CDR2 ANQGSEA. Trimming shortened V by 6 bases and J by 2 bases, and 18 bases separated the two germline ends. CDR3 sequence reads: CSVLGWGGPTDTQYF. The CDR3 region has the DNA TGCAGCGTACTTGGGTGGGGGGGGCCCACAGATACGCAGTATTTT.

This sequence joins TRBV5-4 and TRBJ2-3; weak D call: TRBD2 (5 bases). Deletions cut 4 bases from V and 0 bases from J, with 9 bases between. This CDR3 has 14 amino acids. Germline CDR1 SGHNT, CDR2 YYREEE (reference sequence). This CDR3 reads CASSQPGSTDTQYF. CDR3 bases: TGTGCCAGCAGCCAGCCGGGGAGCACAGATACGCAGTATTTT.

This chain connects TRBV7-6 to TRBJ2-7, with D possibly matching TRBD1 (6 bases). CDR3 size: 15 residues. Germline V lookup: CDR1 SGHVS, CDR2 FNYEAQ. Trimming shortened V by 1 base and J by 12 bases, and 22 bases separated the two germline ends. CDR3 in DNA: TGTGCCAGCAGCTTAGAGTCAGGGGCCCCTACGAATTGGTACTTC. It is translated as CASSLESGAPTNWYF.

This chain's CDR3 is CAMGGLSYNEQFF. The CDR3 DNA is TGTGCCATGGGGGGGTTATCCTACAATGAGCAGTTCTTC. The chain uses TRBV24-1 and TRBJ2-1; 7 nucleotides match TRBD2. The CDR3 is 13 amino acids. J was trimmed by 1 base and V by 11 bases; bases with no gene match: 4. Germline V CDR1 and CDR2: KGHDR, SFDVKD.

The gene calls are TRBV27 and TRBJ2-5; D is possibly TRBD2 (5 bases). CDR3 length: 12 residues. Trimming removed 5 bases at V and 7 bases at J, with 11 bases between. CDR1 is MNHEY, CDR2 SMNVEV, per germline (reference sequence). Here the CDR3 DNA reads TGTGCCAGCAGTCCCCGCCGGGGGACCCAGTACTTC. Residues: CASSPRRGTQYF.

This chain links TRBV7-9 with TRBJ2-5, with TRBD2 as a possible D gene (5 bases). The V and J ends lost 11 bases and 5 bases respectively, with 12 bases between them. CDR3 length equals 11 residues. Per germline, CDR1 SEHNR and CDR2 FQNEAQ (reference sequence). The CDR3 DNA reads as TGTGCCGTCGGACCGGGGGAGACCCAGTACTTC. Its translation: CAVGPGETQYF.

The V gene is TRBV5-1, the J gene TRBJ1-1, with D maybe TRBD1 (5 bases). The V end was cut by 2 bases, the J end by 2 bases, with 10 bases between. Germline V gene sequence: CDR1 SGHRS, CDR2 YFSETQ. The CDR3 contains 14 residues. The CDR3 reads CASSFQRGNTEAFF. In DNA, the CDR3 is TGCGCCAGCAGCTTTCAAAGGGGTAACACTGAAGCTTTCTTT.

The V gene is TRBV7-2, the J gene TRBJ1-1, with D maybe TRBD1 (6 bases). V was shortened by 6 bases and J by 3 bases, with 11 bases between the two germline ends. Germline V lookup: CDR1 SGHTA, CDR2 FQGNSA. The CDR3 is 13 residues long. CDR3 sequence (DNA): TGTGCCAGCAGACTTTACAGGGACACTGAAGCTTTCTTT. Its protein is CASRLYRDTEAFF.

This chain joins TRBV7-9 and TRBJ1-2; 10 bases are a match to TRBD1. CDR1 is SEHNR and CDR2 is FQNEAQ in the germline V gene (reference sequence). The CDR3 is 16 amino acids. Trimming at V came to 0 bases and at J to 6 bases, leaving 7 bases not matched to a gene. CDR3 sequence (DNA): TGTGCCAGCAGCTTAGCTGGGGGACAGGGGTATGATGGCTACACCTTC. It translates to CASSLAGGQGYDGYTF.

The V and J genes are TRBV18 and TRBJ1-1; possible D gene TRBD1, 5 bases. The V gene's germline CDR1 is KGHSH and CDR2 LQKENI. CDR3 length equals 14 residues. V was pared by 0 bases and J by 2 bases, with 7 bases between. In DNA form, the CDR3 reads TGTGCCAGCTCACCACCGGGACTAAACACTGAAGCTTTCTTT. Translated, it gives CASSPPGLNTEAFF.